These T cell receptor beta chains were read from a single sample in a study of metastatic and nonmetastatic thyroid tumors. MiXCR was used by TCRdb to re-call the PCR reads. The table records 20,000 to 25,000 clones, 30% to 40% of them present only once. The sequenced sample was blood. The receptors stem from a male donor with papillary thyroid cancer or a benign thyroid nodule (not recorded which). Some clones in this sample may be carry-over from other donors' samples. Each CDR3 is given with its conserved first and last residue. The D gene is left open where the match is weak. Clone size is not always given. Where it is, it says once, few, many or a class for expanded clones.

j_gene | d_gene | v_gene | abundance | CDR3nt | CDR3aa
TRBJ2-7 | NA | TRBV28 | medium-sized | TGTGCCAGCAGTTTGGTGGGTCCCTCCTACGAGCAGTACTTC | CASSLVGPSYEQYF
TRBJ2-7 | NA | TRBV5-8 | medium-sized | TGTGCCAGCAGCTCGCGGGGAACCTACGAGCAGTACTTC | CASSSRGTYEQYF
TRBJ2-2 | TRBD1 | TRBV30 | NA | TGTGCCTGGGCGACAGGGGTTGGGTCATCCGGGGAGCTGTTTTTT | CAWATGVGSSGELFF
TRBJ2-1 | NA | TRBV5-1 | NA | TGCTCCAGCAGCTCCAGGGGGGAGAATGAGCAGTTCTTC | CSSSSRGENEQFF
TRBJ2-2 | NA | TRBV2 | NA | TGTGCCAGCAGCAACCAGGGGTCCGGGGAGCTGTTTTTT | CASSNQGSGELFF
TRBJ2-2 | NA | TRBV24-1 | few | TGTGCCACCAGGCCGAACACCGGATCAGACACCGGGGAGCTGTTTTTT | CATRPNTGSDTGELFF
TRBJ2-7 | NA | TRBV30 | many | TGTGCCTGGGGACTGTCACCCTCCTACGAGCAGTACTTC | CAWGLSPSYEQYF
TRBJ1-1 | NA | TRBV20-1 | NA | TGCAGTGCTAGAGTAGGGGGGCTTTTGGACACTGAAGCTTTCTTT | CSARVGGLLDTEAFF
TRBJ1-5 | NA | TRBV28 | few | TGTGCCAGCAGTTTGGGACAGCCCCAGCATTTT | CASSLGQPQHF
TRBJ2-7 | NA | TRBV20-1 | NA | TGCAGTGCTAGAGATCAGGAATTCGGACCTGAACTTTTC | CSARDQEFGPELF
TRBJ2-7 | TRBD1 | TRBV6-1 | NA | TGTGCCAGCAGAAGAAACAGGGGCTCCTACGAGCAGTACTTC | CASRRNRGSYEQYF
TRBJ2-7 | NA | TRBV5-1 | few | TGCGCCAGCAGCTTGATGGATGCCTACGAGCAGTACTTC | CASSLMDAYEQYF
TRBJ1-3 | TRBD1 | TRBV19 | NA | TGTGCCAGCGATACCGGGACAGGGACCGGAAACACCATATATTTT | CASDTGTGTGNTIYF
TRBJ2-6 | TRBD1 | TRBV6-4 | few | TGTGCCAGCAGTGACTCGACAGGGTCTGGGGCCAACGTCCTGACTTTC | CASSDSTGSGANVLTF